This T cell receptor (beta chain) was documented in a study of T cell repertoires in cytomegalovirus infection. Study summary: Recently identified HLA-C-restricted CMV epitopes were among the peptides used. It was the public TCR beta signatures that indicated both CMV infection and matching HLA type. Findings of the study overall: Across the ex vivo response, the dominant clonotypes were HLA-C-restricted CMV-specific TCR beta clonotypes. Cumulative frequency of public TCR beta families picked out carriers of CMV plus the relevant HLA.

MiXCR, run by TCRdb on the reads, gives a single entry per CDR3 protein. The data show under 850,000 distinct CDR3 sequences, roughly a third seen once. Germline V CDR1 and CDR2: MGHRA, YSYEKL. Trimming pared 0 bases from V and 5 bases from J, leaving 17 bases between. This CDR3 comprises 18 residues. Of note for this clonotype: The antigen is undetermined.

The TCR originated in a human donor in good health (CMV status not recorded). Some clones in this sample may be carry-over from other donors' samples. Sample: cultured PBMCs, taken from culture after CMV antigen stimulation. This chain uses TRBV4-1 with TRBJ2-6; D is unclear. As DNA, the CDR3 is TGCGCCAGCAGCCAAGATCTCGGAGTAAGGTATCGGGCCAACGTCCTGACTTTC. Translating it yields CASSQDLGVRYRANVLTF.